Presented here are 31 T cell receptor beta chains from one specimen sequenced in a study of glioma-infiltrating T cells after dendritic cell vaccination. Measured with immunoSEQ multiplex PCR; TCRdb has only the in-frame clones, and not every one. The table shows more than 95,000 clones, with 90% occurring only once. Time point meaning: after dendritic cell vaccination, including at tumor progression/relapse. The material was blood, obtained after dendritic cell vaccination. The receptor set was obtained from a human donor with glioblastoma.

This sequence joins TRBV30 and TRBJ1-5; 10 bases map to TRBD1. V dropped 3 bases and J dropped 6; count of bases not matched to a gene: 5. The CDR3 is made up of 14 amino acids. The germline gives CDR1 GTSNPN, CDR2 SVGIG (reference sequence). Here the CDR3 reads CAWRETGGSQPQHF. The CDR3 region has the DNA TGTGCCTGGAGGGAGACAGGGGGCAGTCAGCCCCAGCATTTT.

The chain couples TRBV6-1 to TRBJ2-7; D is ambiguous. The CDR3 sequence is 10 residues long. V gave up 0 bases and J gave up 10 bases, with 4 bases separating them. Germline V CDR1 and CDR2: MNHNS, SASEGT. This CDR3 is CASSEALQYF. CDR3 DNA sequence: TGTGCCAGCAGTGAAGCCCTCCAGTACTTC.

This chain uses TRBV6-5 with TRBJ2-7, with D perhaps TRBD2 (5 bases). CDR3 length: 13 residues. Deletions cut 4 bases from V and 7 bases from J, with 14 bases between. The germline V gene encodes CDR1 MNHEY and CDR2 SVGAGI. CDR3 DNA sequence: TGTGCCAGCAGTTCTACATCTAGGAGGGAGCAGTACTTC. Translating it yields CASSSTSRREQYF.

The chain recombines TRBV4-1 with TRBJ1-1, with D possibly TRBD1 on 5 matching bases. Per the germline V gene, CDR1 is MGHRA and CDR2 is YSYEKL. This CDR3 spans 15 amino acids. V lost 4 bases and J 4 bases, leaving 16 bases between the germline ends. The CDR3 loop reads CASSPFGEGSTEAFF. CDR3 in DNA: TGCGCCAGCAGCCCTTTCGGGGAGGGGAGCACTGAAGCTTTCTTT.

The chain has TRBV10-3 and TRBJ2-2; 12 bases map to TRBD1. Trimming at V came to 9 bases and at J to 5 bases, leaving 1 base not matched to a gene. This CDR3 has 13 residues. CDR1 and CDR2 from the germline V gene are ENHRY and SYGVKD. CDR3 sequence reads: CAMGQGATGELFF. The CDR3 coding sequence is TGTGCCATGGGACAGGGGGCGACCGGGGAGCTGTTTTTT.

V gene TRBV25-1 combines with J gene TRBJ2-2, with D possibly TRBD2 on 5 matching bases. This CDR3 comprises 15 residues. CDR1 and CDR2 from the germline V gene are MGHDK and SYGVNS. V was trimmed by 4 bases and J by 1 base, leaving 10 bases between them. This CDR3 is CASSVGGVNTGELFF. In nucleotides, the CDR3 is TGTGCCAGCAGTGTAGGAGGCGTGAACACCGGGGAGCTGTTTTTT. Drawing the rest from reference TRBV25-1 and TRBJ2-2, the complete variable domain is EADIYQTPRYLVIGTGKKITLECSQTMGHDKMYWYQQDPGMELHLIHYSYGVNSTEKGDLSSESTVSRIRTEHFPLTLESARPSHTSQYLCASSVGGVNTGELFFGEGSRLTVL.

CDR3 DNA: TGTGCCAGCAGCCCGGACAGGTTATACAATGAGCAGTTCTTC. This gives the protein CASSPDRLYNEQFF. V and J are TRBV9 and TRBJ2-1; 7 bases map to TRBD1. CDR3 length: 14 residues. The ends lost 4 bases at V and 4 bases at J; junction bases unmatched: 5. Per the germline V gene, CDR1 is SGDLS and CDR2 is YYNGEE.

The genes are TRBV19 and TRBJ2-1; 7 bases align to TRBD2. Germline loops: CDR1 LNHDA, CDR2 SQIVND (reference sequence). The CDR3 consists of 18 residues. Losses at the gene ends were 2 bases for V and 0 bases for J; bases not matched to a gene: 10. The CDR3: CASSIRSSGPISYNEQFF. The CDR3 nucleotides read TGTGCCAGTAGTATACGGAGTAGCGGGCCCATCTCCTACAATGAGCAGTTCTTC.

The genes are TRBV4-1 and TRBJ2-1; possible D gene TRBD2, 6 bases. The CDR3 runs to 15 residues. Germline V gene lookup returns CDR1 MGHRA and CDR2 YSYEKL. Trimming took 4 bases from V and 0 from J, leaving 10 bases between them. The CDR3 nucleotides read TGCGCCAGCAGCCCCGGGAGCGGCTCCTACAATGAGCAGTTCTTC. It encodes CASSPGSGSYNEQFF.

This chain connects TRBV29-1 to TRBJ2-5; 9 bases line up with TRBD1. Trimming at V came to 7 bases and at J to 5 bases, leaving 5 bases not matched to a gene. Germline lookup yields CDR1 SQVTM and CDR2 ANQGSEA. This CDR3 contains 12 residues. CDR3 residues: CSATGGGETQYF. The CDR3 DNA is TGCAGCGCCACAGGGGGCGGGGAGACCCAGTACTTC.

The rearrangement links TRBV5-1 to TRBJ1-4; TRBD1 aligns across 7 bases. This CDR3 has 14 amino acids. V shed 2 bases and J 6 bases; nucleotides not matched to a gene: 4. The germline CDR1 and CDR2 sequences are SGHRS and YFSETQ. CDR3 sequence: CASSFGGGYEKLFF. The CDR3 nucleotides read TGCGCCAGCAGCTTCGGAGGGGGCTATGAAAAACTGTTTTTT. Full variable domain (missing parts from reference TRBV5-1 and TRBJ1-4): KAGVTQTPRYLIKTRGQQVTLSCSPISGHRSVSWYQQTPGQGLQFLFEYFSETQRNKGNFPGRFSGRQFSNSRSEMNVSTLELGDSALYLCASSFGGGYEKLFFGSGTQLSVL.

Only a few counts were recorded for this clone. This chain connects TRBV11-2 to TRBJ2-1, with D possibly TRBD1 on 5 matching bases. The CDR3 extends over 13 amino acids. Germline values: CDR1 SGHAT, CDR2 FQNNGV. Deletions cut 0 bases from V and 7 bases from J, with 7 bases between. In DNA, the CDR3 is TGTGCCAGCAGCTTAGACAGGGAAAATGAGCAGTTCTTC. Its translation is CASSLDRENEQFF.

V is TRBV2 and J is TRBJ1-5; a weak D match, TRBD1 (6 bases). V was cut by 3 bases and J by 7 bases, with 10 bases left in between. This CDR3 has 13 amino acids. Per the germline V gene, CDR1 is SNHLY and CDR2 is FYNNEI. The CDR3 region is CASSDQGYQPQHF. Written as DNA, the CDR3 is TGTGCCAGCAGTGACCAGGGGTACCAGCCCCAGCATTTT.

Turning to this clone: This CDR3 is also generated by other DNA sequences in the sample. The chain joins TRBV25-1 to TRBJ1-2; 8 nucleotides agree with TRBD1. The J segment lost 8 bases and the V segment lost 3 bases, leaving 17 bases of the junction unmatched. The CDR3 contains 17 residues. Germline CDR1 is MGHDK and CDR2 is SYGVNS. The CDR3 sequence: CASSEWTGRGKPGGYTF. The CDR3 DNA follows: TGTGCCAGCAGTGAGTGGACAGGGCGGGGGAAACCAGGCGGCTACACCTTC.

This clone showed up just once. The junction shows a germline mismatch at one end, possibly a read error. The chain couples TRBV7-8 to TRBJ2-7; no reliable D call. The CDR3 spans 14 residues. The germline V gene encodes CDR1 SGHVS and CDR2 FQNEAQ. The CDR3: CASSLAPHSYGQYF. The DNA for the CDR3 is TGTGCCAGCAGCTTAGCCCCTCACTCCTACGGGCAGTACTTC.

This chain uses TRBV5-1 with TRBJ2-3, with TRBD1 matching 7 bases. The CDR3 is 15 amino acids. Per the germline V gene, CDR1 is SGHRS and CDR2 is YFSETQ. Losses at the gene ends were 0 bases for V and 4 bases for J; bases not matched to a gene: 5. CDR3 DNA sequence: TGCGCCAGCAGCTTGGGGACAGGTCAGTCAGATACGCAGTATTTT. This gives the protein CASSLGTGQSDTQYF. The variable domain in full, completed from reference TRBV5-1 and TRBJ2-3, reads KAGVTQTPRYLIKTRGQQVTLSCSPISGHRSVSWYQQTPGQGLQFLFEYFSETQRNKGNFPGRFSGRQFSNSRSEMNVSTLELGDSALYLCASSLGTGQSDTQYFGPGTRLTVL.

The V and J genes are TRBV5-1 and TRBJ2-1; 7 bases align to TRBD2. V gave up 4 bases and J gave up 9 bases; unmatched junction bases: 19. The V gene's germline CDR1 is SGHRS and CDR2 YFSETQ. CDR3 length equals 17 residues. The CDR3 sequence is CASSGRSMAGEIGEQFF. CDR3 nucleotides: TGCGCCAGCAGCGGGCGTTCGATGGCGGGAGAAATTGGTGAGCAGTTCTTC.

The gene calls are TRBV7-6 and TRBJ2-6; D is unclear. The CDR3 totals 15 residues. CDR1 is SGHVS, CDR2 FNYEAQ, per germline. V lost 5 bases, J lost 2 bases, and 10 bases lay in between. The CDR3 loop is CASSQRGPGANVLTF. The DNA of the CDR3 is TGTGCCAGCAGCCAACGTGGCCCTGGGGCCAACGTCCTGACTTTC.

V usage is TRBV6-1 and J usage is TRBJ1-3; D ambiguous. The CDR3 extends over 13 amino acids. CDR1 and CDR2 from the germline V gene are MNHNS and SASEGT. V was cut by 1 base and J by 4 bases, with 5 bases left in between. CDR3 sequence reads: CASSEVSGNTIYF. CDR3 DNA: TGTGCCAGCAGTGAAGTGTCGGGAAACACCATATATTTT.

V gene TRBV9 combines with J gene TRBJ2-5; D is ambiguous. V lost 4 bases and J 5 bases, leaving 15 bases between the germline ends. Germline V CDR1 and CDR2: SGDLS, YYNGEE. This CDR3 region has 14 residues. This CDR3 reads CASSPRQDLETQYF. The CDR3 nucleotides read TGTGCCAGCAGCCCCCGACAAGACCTCGAGACCCAGTACTTC.

The chain joins TRBV9 to TRBJ1-2; 11 nucleotides line up with TRBD1. The germline V gene has CDR1 SGDLS and CDR2 YYNGEE. This CDR3 has 15 amino acids. V dropped 3 bases and J dropped 7; count of bases not matched to a gene: 8. The CDR3 region is CASSARTGGRSGYTF. CDR3 coding DNA: TGTGCCAGCAGCGCCCGGACAGGGGGCAGGTCTGGCTACACCTTC.

The chain recombines TRBV7-3 with TRBJ2-2, with a tentative D call TRBD1 (5 bases). CDR1 is SGHTA, CDR2 FQGTGA, per germline. There are 15 residues in the CDR3. The V and J ends lost 5 bases and 7 bases respectively, with 17 bases between them. The CDR3 spells CASSPRTRGVGELFF. CDR3 in DNA: TGTGCCAGCAGCCCCCGGACACGTGGGGTCGGGGAGCTGTTTTTT.

The chain joins TRBV7-3 to TRBJ2-1, with 10 positions matching TRBD2. The CDR3 is made up of 16 amino acids. Per the germline V gene, CDR1 is SGHTA and CDR2 is FQGTGA. The V and J ends lost 3 bases and 5 bases, in that order; junction bases with no gene match: 7. Written as DNA, the CDR3 is TGTGCCAGCAGCTTCTCCATCGGGACTAGCGACAATGAGCAGTTCTTC. It yields the protein CASSFSIGTSDNEQFF.

The chain couples TRBV29-1 to TRBJ2-7, with D maybe TRBD2 (6 bases). V dropped 4 bases and J dropped 0 bases, with 7 bases sitting between them. The CDR3 has 12 amino acids. The germline V gene has CDR1 SQVTM and CDR2 ANQGSEA. In DNA, the CDR3 is TGCAGCGTTGGCGGGGACTCCTACGAGCAGTACTTC. Its translation: CSVGGDSYEQYF.

The J gene is TRBJ1-3, the V gene TRBV27, with D maybe TRBD1 (5 bases). The CDR3 totals 17 residues. Germline-derived CDR1 and CDR2 are MNHEY and SMNVEV (reference sequence). The V end was cut by 5 bases, the J end by 0 bases, with 17 bases between. In DNA, the CDR3 is TGTGCCAGCAGTCTATTACCCCCGACAGACTCTGGAAACACCATATATTTT. Protein sequence: CASSLLPPTDSGNTIYF.

V gene TRBV30 combines with J gene TRBJ2-7; the match to TRBD2 covers 9 bases. The germline V gene has CDR1 GTSNPN and CDR2 SVGIG (reference sequence). V was pared by 4 bases and J by 3 bases, with 7 bases of the junction left unmatched. This CDR3 region has 14 residues. The CDR3 coding sequence is TGTGCCTGGACCCGAACGACTAGCGGCTACGAGCAGTACTTC. Translation gives CAWTRTTSGYEQYF.

This chain connects TRBV5-6 to TRBJ2-3, with 8 positions matching TRBD1. Germline assignment: CDR1 SGHDT and CDR2 YYEEEE. J gave up 6 bases and V 0 bases, and 9 bases lay outside the gene matches. The CDR3 covers 16 residues. The CDR3 spells CASSLDRGFMDDTQYF. Here the CDR3 DNA reads TGTGCCAGCAGCTTGGACAGGGGGTTTATGGATGATACGCAGTATTTT.

CDR3 amino acids: CSVVEGGRAYEQYF. Written as DNA, the CDR3 is TGCAGCGTCGTCGAGGGGGGGAGAGCCTACGAGCAGTACTTC. The chain combines TRBV29-1 with TRBJ2-7; D possibly corresponds to TRBD2 (7 bases). Germline loops: CDR1 SQVTM, CDR2 ANQGSEA. The V end was cut by 6 bases, the J end by 2 bases, with 17 bases between. The CDR3 runs 14 residues.

J is TRBJ2-3 and V is TRBV10-1; D perhaps matches TRBD2 (7 bases). There are 16 residues in the CDR3. Trimming shortened V by 0 bases and J by 1 base, and 11 bases separated the two germline ends. Germline loops: CDR1 WNHNN, CDR2 SYGVQD (reference sequence). The CDR3 loop is CASSESGGARTDTQYF. CDR3 coding DNA: TGCGCCAGCAGTGAGTCTGGGGGGGCCCGCACAGATACGCAGTATTTT.

This chain connects TRBV7-6 to TRBJ2-7; TRBD2 agrees at 9 bases. The V segment lost 5 bases and the J segment 0 bases; nucleotides outside the gene matches: 8. The CDR3 has 16 residues. Germline CDR1 is SGHVS and CDR2 is FNYEAQ. The CDR3 loop reads CASSALLAGFSYEQYF. Written as DNA, the CDR3 is TGTGCCAGCAGCGCGCTACTAGCGGGCTTCTCCTACGAGCAGTACTTC.

The CDR3 spells CASSIQGAGGELFF. The CDR3 DNA reads TGTGCCAGTAGTATTCAGGGGGCGGGCGGGGAGCTGTTTTTT. The genes are TRBV19 and TRBJ2-2; 8 nucleotides line up with TRBD1. V was clipped by 3 bases and J by 7 bases; unmatched bases: 4. The CDR3 runs to 14 residues. Per germline, CDR1 LNHDA and CDR2 SQIVND (reference sequence).